This entry lists 32 T cell receptor beta chains sequenced from one sample in a study of cytomegalovirus exposure and HLA in healthy donors. A multiplex PCR was run with 60 Vbeta primers and 13 Jbeta primers. TCRdb keeps only in-frame clones here, not all; method: immunoSEQ multiplex PCR. The sample consists of about 100,000 clones, 63% of them appearing once. Material for sequencing was PBMCs. The receptor source for this set is a human donor in good health.

The J gene is TRBJ1-1, the V gene TRBV27; TRBD1 agrees at 8 bases. From germline, CDR1 is MNHEY and CDR2 SMNVEV (reference sequence). The CDR3 spans 14 residues. With V trimmed by 4 bases and J by 3 bases, 4 bases remained unmatched. CDR3 loop: CASSSRGPDTEAFF. The CDR3 bases are TGTGCCAGCAGTTCCAGGGGGCCGGACACTGAAGCTTTCTTT.

This clone was counted a few times. The chain is built from TRBV2 and TRBJ2-2; 8 bases map to TRBD1. This CDR3 region has 15 residues. Losses at the gene ends were 3 bases for V and 5 bases for J; bases not matched to a gene: 5. Germline V gene sequence: CDR1 SNHLY, CDR2 FYNNEI. The CDR3, as DNA: TGTGCCAGCAGTGACAGGGGGCTCGGAACCGGGGAGCTGTTTTTT. It is translated as CASSDRGLGTGELFF.

This clone appeared a few times. The V and J genes are TRBV6-6 and TRBJ1-1, with D tentatively TRBD1 (6 bases). The germline V gene encodes CDR1 MNHNY and CDR2 SVGAGI (reference sequence). The CDR3 is made up of 15 amino acids. The V gene lost 4 bases and the J gene lost 0 bases, with 12 bases spanning the gap. CDR3 DNA: TGTGCCAGCAGTTGGGGGCGGAAAATGAACACTGAAGCTTTCTTT. Protein product: CASSWGRKMNTEAFF.

The genes are TRBV19 and TRBJ2-4; 12 bases are a match to TRBD1. CDR3 size: 16 residues. Per the germline V gene, CDR1 is LNHDA and CDR2 is SQIVND (reference sequence). Trimming took 7 bases from V and 0 from J; bases not matched to a gene: 4. The CDR3 reads CASMGQGALAKNIQYF. The CDR3 nucleotides are TGTGCCAGTATGGGACAGGGGGCACTAGCCAAAAACATTCAGTACTTC.

This chain links TRBV7-2 with TRBJ2-7, with D perhaps matching TRBD2 (6 bases). V was cut by 5 bases and J by 5 bases, with 22 bases left in between. Germline lookup yields CDR1 SGHTA and CDR2 FQGNSA. This CDR3 has 16 amino acids. In nucleotides, the CDR3 is TGTGCCAGCAGCCCCTTTACGACCGGGGGATTGAACGAGCAGTACTTC. Protein product: CASSPFTTGGLNEQYF.

This clone was seen more than once but under ten times. The rearrangement joins TRBV7-8 to TRBJ2-7; TRBD1 matches 8 bases. Per the germline V gene, CDR1 is SGHVS and CDR2 is FQNEAQ. V shed 6 bases, J shed 12 bases, and the junction held 22 bases outside the gene matches. The CDR3 runs 16 residues. CDR3 region: CASSHPGVGTGRKPYF. CDR3 nucleotide sequence: TGTGCCAGCAGTCATCCCGGTGTCGGGACAGGTCGTAAGCCGTACTTC. Full variable domain (missing parts from reference TRBV7-8 and TRBJ2-7): GAGVSQSPRYKVAKRGQDVALRCDPISGHVSLFWYQQALGQGPEFLTYFQNEAQLDKSGLPSDRFFAERPEGSVSTLKIQRTQQEDSAVYLCASSHPGVGTGRKPYFGPGTRLTVT.

This chain joins TRBV27 and TRBJ1-6, with D uncertain. This CDR3 is built from 16 residues. V lost 5 bases, J lost 0 bases, and 11 bases lay in between. CDR1 MNHEY and CDR2 SMNVEV come from the germline V gene (reference sequence). The CDR3 loop reads CASSAEASSYNSPLHF. CDR3 in DNA: TGTGCCAGCAGTGCTGAGGCCAGCTCCTATAATTCACCCCTCCACTTT.

V usage is TRBV14 and J usage is TRBJ2-5; 9 nucleotides match TRBD1. Germline-derived CDR1 and CDR2 are SGHDN and FVKESK. This CDR3 is 16 amino acids long. Unmatched junction bases numbered 10, after V lost 3 bases and J lost 5 bases. The CDR3 reads CASSQNDRGNVETQYF. The CDR3, as DNA: TGTGCCAGCAGCCAGAACGACAGGGGGAATGTTGAGACCCAGTACTTC.

This clone has a single count. The J gene is TRBJ2-1, the V gene TRBV5-6; D may be TRBD2 (7 bases). V was shortened by 4 bases and J by 8 bases, with 31 bases between the two germline ends. This CDR3 region has 19 residues. Germline CDR1 reads SGHDT; CDR2 reads YYEEEE. CDR3 DNA sequence: TGTGCCAGCAGCCTACTACCCGGCCCAGGGGAGGGGGTATTCCATGAGCAGTTCTTC. Residues: CASSLLPGPGEGVFHEQFF.

V usage is TRBV28 and J usage is TRBJ1-2, with D unclear. CDR3 length: 12 residues. Germline CDR1 MDHEN, CDR2 SYDVKM. Trimming stripped 7 bases from V and 4 bases from J, with 10 bases between. The CDR3 region has the DNA TGTGCCAGCACATCCGAGATCTATGGCTACACCTTC. This translates into CASTSEIYGYTF.

V gene TRBV2 combines with J gene TRBJ2-7; 13 bases line up with TRBD2. With V trimmed by 2 bases and J by 2 bases, 12 bases remained unmatched. CDR3 length equals 19 residues. The germline CDR1 and CDR2 sequences are SNHLY and FYNNEI. The CDR3 bases are TGTGCCAGCAGTGAATGGAGACTAGCGGGAGGAGGGAGGGCCTACGAGCAGTACTTC. The encoded protein is CASSEWRLAGGGRAYEQYF.

The chain has TRBV28 and TRBJ1-1; D might be TRBD1 (5 bases). The length of the CDR3 is 12 residues. The germline gives CDR1 MDHEN, CDR2 SYDVKM. V was trimmed by 6 bases and J by 4 bases, leaving 9 bases between them. The chain's CDR3 is CASRWGVTEAFF. CDR3 bases: TGTGCCAGCAGGTGGGGGGTCACTGAAGCTTTCTTT.

V is TRBV11-2 and J is TRBJ1-1; possibly TRBD1 for D (6 bases). The V gene's germline CDR1 is SGHAT and CDR2 FQNNGV. V lost 5 bases and J 0 bases, leaving 10 bases between the germline ends. The CDR3 sequence is 14 residues long. The CDR3 coding sequence is TGTGCCAGCAGCCTCGGACAGATGAACACTGAAGCTTTCTTT. It specifies CASSLGQMNTEAFF. Based on the CDR3 plus reference TRBV11-2 and TRBJ1-1, the full variable domain is EAGVAQSPRYKIIEKRQSVAFWCNPISGHATLYWYQQILGQGPKLLIQFQNNGVVDDSQLPKDRFSAERLKGVDSTLKIQPAKLEDSAVYLCASSLGQMNTEAFFGQGTRLTVV.

This chain uses TRBV28 with TRBJ2-3, with D possibly TRBD1 on 6 matching bases. In germline, CDR1 is MDHEN, CDR2 SYDVKM. V lost 5 bases to trimming and J lost 3 bases, with 9 bases between them. The CDR3 runs 13 residues. CDR3 in DNA: TGTGCCAGCAGTATTACAGGGACAGATACGCAGTATTTT. Translation: CASSITGTDTQYF.

This clone has a single count. The CDR3 sequence: CASRLGGSGSDEQFF. The DNA for the CDR3 is TGTGCCAGCAGGCTCGGGGGGTCCGGCTCGGATGAGCAGTTCTTC. The gene calls are TRBV6-6 and TRBJ2-1, with 7 bases fitting TRBD2. The CDR3 has 15 amino acids. Germline V gene data show CDR1 as MNHNY and CDR2 as SVGAGI (reference sequence). Trimming took 6 bases from V and 8 from J; bases not matched to a gene: 13.

This chain connects TRBV7-9 to TRBJ2-3, with 7 bases that match TRBD2. This CDR3 is 16 amino acids long. Unmatched junction bases numbered 8, after V lost 4 bases and J lost 1 base. Germline-derived CDR1 and CDR2 are SEHNR and FQNEAQ (reference sequence). CDR3 protein: CASSSLAGTGTDTQYF. The CDR3 DNA is TGTGCCAGCAGCTCCTTAGCGGGTACGGGCACAGATACGCAGTATTTT.

This rearrangement joins TRBV18 to TRBJ1-1; D is possibly TRBD1 (6 bases). V was clipped by 6 bases and J by 3 bases, with 20 bases between them. Looked up from germline, CDR1 is KGHSH and CDR2 is LQKENI. The CDR3 spans 16 residues. CDR3 sequence reads: CASSPSRGFGDTEAFF. The CDR3 DNA reads TGTGCCAGCTCTCCCTCCAGGGGATTCGGGGACACTGAAGCTTTCTTT.

This clone occurred a few times. The CDR3 nucleotides read TGTGCCAGCAGTTCCGGACAGGGAGGGTTCTTC. Residues: CASSSGQGGFF. This chain links TRBV28 with TRBJ2-1; 8 bases fit TRBD1. The CDR3 length is 11 residues. V trimming: 4 bases; J trimming: 15 bases; junction bases outside the gene matches: 5. The germline V gene encodes CDR1 MDHEN and CDR2 SYDVKM.

There are a few counts of this clone. The rearrangement joins TRBV6-1 to TRBJ1-2; weak D call: TRBD1 (6 bases). Trimming shortened V by 3 bases and J by 5 bases, and 10 bases separated the two germline ends. CDR1 and CDR2 from the germline V gene are MNHNS and SASEGT. The CDR3 consists of 13 residues. The CDR3 reads CASSDGGAYGYTF. CDR3 coding DNA: TGTGCCAGCAGTGACGGGGGGGCATATGGCTACACCTTC.

CDR3 in amino acids: CASSPGQGVTDTQYF. In nucleotides, the CDR3 is TGTGCCAGCAGTCCTGGACAGGGCGTGACGGATACGCAGTATTTT. The rearrangement uses TRBV2 and TRBJ2-3, with 8 bases aligning to TRBD1. The CDR3 covers 15 residues. Germline V CDR1 and CDR2: SNHLY, FYNNEI. V was clipped by 5 bases and J by 6 bases; unmatched bases: 10. The whole variable domain, remainder taken from reference TRBV2 and TRBJ2-3, is EPEVTQTPSHQVTQMGQEVILRCVPISNHLYFYWYRQILGQKVEFLVSFYNNEISEKSEIFDDQFSVERPDGSNFTLKIRSTKLEDSAMYFCASSPGQGVTDTQYFGPGTRLTVL.

A few counts support this clone. The V gene is TRBV28, the J gene TRBJ1-1; 8 bases line up with TRBD1. CDR1 is MDHEN and CDR2 is SYDVKM in the germline V gene. This CDR3 spans 13 amino acids. J lost 3 bases, V lost 6 bases, and 3 bases had no gene match. In DNA, the CDR3 is TGTGCCAGCAGCGACAGGGGAGACACTGAAGCTTTCTTT. Amino acid sequence: CASSDRGDTEAFF.

The chain recombines TRBV28 with TRBJ1-1, with unresolved D. The CDR3 loop spans 15 amino acids. Per germline, CDR1 MDHEN and CDR2 SYDVKM. V gave up 5 bases and J gave up 2 bases, with 15 bases separating them. The CDR3 reads CASSPPQNSNTEAFF. CDR3 nucleotide sequence: TGTGCCAGCAGTCCGCCCCAAAACAGCAACACTGAAGCTTTCTTT.

The chain joins TRBV6-5 to TRBJ2-1; 13 bases line up with TRBD2. Trimming took 4 bases from V and 6 from J; bases not matched to a gene: 3. Per germline, CDR1 MNHEY and CDR2 SVGAGI. The CDR3 has 15 amino acids. This chain's CDR3 is CASSSGLAGRNEQFF. The CDR3 DNA follows: TGTGCCAGCAGTTCGGGACTAGCGGGGCGCAATGAGCAGTTCTTC.

This clone occurred a few times. The chain is built from TRBV11-2 and TRBJ1-1; a possible D gene is TRBD1 (5 bases). V was trimmed by 5 bases and J by 0 bases, leaving 13 bases between them. This CDR3 contains 15 residues. From germline, CDR1 is SGHAT and CDR2 FQNNGV. Here the CDR3 reads CASSMRQKMNTEAFF. The CDR3 DNA is TGTGCCAGCAGCATGCGACAGAAAATGAACACTGAAGCTTTCTTT.

The V call is TRBV7-9, the J call TRBJ2-1, with 13 bases lining up with TRBD2. The CDR3 is 15 residues long. J was trimmed by 7 bases and V by 11 bases; bases with no gene match: 11. Germline V gene sequence: CDR1 SEHNR, CDR2 FQNEAQ (reference sequence). This CDR3 is CAAGQTSGRINEQFF. The DNA of the CDR3 is TGTGCCGCAGGCCAGACTAGCGGGAGGATAAATGAGCAGTTCTTC.

The rearrangement uses TRBV18 and TRBJ2-7; 9 bases agree with TRBD2. This CDR3 contains 16 residues. CDR1 and CDR2 from the germline V gene are KGHSH and LQKENI. The trim removed 4 bases at V and 2 bases at J, leaving 9 bases unmatched. CDR3 nucleotides: TGTGCCAGCTCACGGACTAGCGAGTATGACGCCTACGAGCAGTACTTC. It yields the protein CASSRTSEYDAYEQYF. Drawing the rest from reference TRBV18 and TRBJ2-7, the complete variable domain is NAGVMQNPRHLVRRRGQEARLRCSPMKGHSHVYWYRQLPEEGLKFMVYLQKENIIDESGMPKERFSAEFPKEGPSILRIQQVVRGDSAAYFCASSRTSEYDAYEQYFGPGTRLTVT.

The chain uses TRBV19 and TRBJ1-2; D is perhaps TRBD1 (5 bases). Germline CDR1 reads LNHDA; CDR2 reads SQIVND (reference sequence). This CDR3 spans 13 amino acids. V lost 5 bases, J lost 7 bases, and 14 bases lay in between. This chain's CDR3 is CASSDSQISGYTF. The CDR3 region has the DNA TGTGCCAGTAGTGACAGTCAGATTAGTGGCTACACCTTC. Based on the CDR3 plus reference TRBV19 and TRBJ1-2, the full variable domain is DGGITQSPKYLFRKEGQNVTLSCEQNLNHDAMYWYRQDPGQGLRLIYYSQIVNDFQKGDIAEGYSVSREKKESFPLTVTSAQKNPTAFYLCASSDSQISGYTFGSGTRLTVV.

The chain combines TRBV11-2 with TRBJ2-2, with 8 bases lining up with TRBD1. The CDR3 has 15 residues. V gave up 3 bases and J gave up 4 bases; unmatched junction bases: 4. From germline, CDR1 is SGHAT and CDR2 FQNNGV. CDR3 DNA sequence: TGTGCCAGCAGCTTCCAGGGGGCGGGCACCGGGGAGCTGTTTTTT. Amino acid sequence: CASSFQGAGTGELFF.

V and J are TRBV28 and TRBJ1-1; D is unclear. CDR3 length: 14 residues. Germline CDR1 reads MDHEN; CDR2 reads SYDVKM. Trimming took off 4 bases at V and 5 bases at J, with 14 bases between the two ends. CDR3 bases: TGTGCCAGCAGTTCGGCGGGCGGGGAAACTGAAGCTTTCTTT. This codes for CASSSAGGETEAFF.

This clone came up once. The chain employs TRBV28 and TRBJ2-2; D is uncertain. V lost 6 bases to trimming and J lost 3 bases, with 5 bases between them. The CDR3 covers 12 residues. Per germline, CDR1 MDHEN and CDR2 SYDVKM. Written as DNA, the CDR3 is TGTGCCAGCAGCCTAGACACCGGGGAGCTGTTTTTT. Amino acids: CASSLDTGELFF.

The DNA for the CDR3 is TGTGCCAGCAGTTTAGCGAACTATGGCTACACCTTC. Its protein is CASSLANYGYTF. The chain is built from TRBV27 and TRBJ1-2; D gene ambiguous. Trimming removed 2 bases at V and 2 bases at J, with 3 bases between. The CDR3 has 12 amino acids. Germline CDR1 and CDR2: MNHEY and SMNVEV (reference sequence).

The chain joins TRBV7-3 to TRBJ1-1; TRBD1 matches at 8 bases. The V segment lost 8 bases and the J segment 6 bases; nucleotides outside the gene matches: 17. The V gene's germline CDR1 is SGHTA and CDR2 FQGTGA. The CDR3 length is 16 residues. The DNA for the CDR3 is TGTGCCAGCGGTTATAGATCCAGGGGGCGCATCGCTGAAGCTTTCTTT. Translated, it gives CASGYRSRGRIAEAFF.